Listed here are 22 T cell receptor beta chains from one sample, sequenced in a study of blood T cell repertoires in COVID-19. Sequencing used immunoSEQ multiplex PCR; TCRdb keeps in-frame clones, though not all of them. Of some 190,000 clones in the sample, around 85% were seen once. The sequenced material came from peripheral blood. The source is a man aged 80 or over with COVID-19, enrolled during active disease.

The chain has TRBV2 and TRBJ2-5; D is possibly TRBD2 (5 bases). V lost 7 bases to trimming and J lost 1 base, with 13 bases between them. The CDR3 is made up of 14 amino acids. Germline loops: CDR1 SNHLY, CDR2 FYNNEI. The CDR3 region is CASTAEGFQETQYF. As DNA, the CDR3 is TGTGCCAGCACCGCAGAGGGATTCCAAGAGACCCAGTACTTC.

The CDR3 is CASHRTALNTEAFF. DNA for the CDR3: TGTGCCAGCCACCGGACAGCACTAAACACTGAAGCTTTCTTT. The chain recombines TRBV2 with TRBJ1-1; TRBD1 might be the D (6 bases). The CDR3 spans 14 residues. The V gene lost 8 bases and the J gene lost 2 bases, with 15 bases spanning the gap. In germline, CDR1 is SNHLY, CDR2 FYNNEI. Full variable domain (rest looked up from reference TRBV2 and TRBJ1-1): EPEVTQTPSHQVTQMGQEVILRCVPISNHLYFYWYRQILGQKVEFLVSFYNNEISEKSEIFDDQFSVERPDGSNFTLKIRSTKLEDSAMYFCASHRTALNTEAFFGQGTRLTVV.

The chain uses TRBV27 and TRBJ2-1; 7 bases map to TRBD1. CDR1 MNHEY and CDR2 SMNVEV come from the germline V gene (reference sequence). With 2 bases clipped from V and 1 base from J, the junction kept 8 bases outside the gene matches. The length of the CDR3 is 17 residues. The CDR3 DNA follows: TGTGCCAGCAGTTTAGGTTTGGGCAGGGGGTCCTACAATGAGCAGTTCTTC. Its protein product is CASSLGLGRGSYNEQFF.

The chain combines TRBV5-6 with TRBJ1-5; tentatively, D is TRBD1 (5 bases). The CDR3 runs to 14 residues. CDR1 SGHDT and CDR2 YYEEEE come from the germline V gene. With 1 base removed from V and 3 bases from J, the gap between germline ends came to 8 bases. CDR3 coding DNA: TGTGCCAGCAGCTTGCAGGGTCTCAATCAGCCCCAGCATTTT. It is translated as CASSLQGLNQPQHF.

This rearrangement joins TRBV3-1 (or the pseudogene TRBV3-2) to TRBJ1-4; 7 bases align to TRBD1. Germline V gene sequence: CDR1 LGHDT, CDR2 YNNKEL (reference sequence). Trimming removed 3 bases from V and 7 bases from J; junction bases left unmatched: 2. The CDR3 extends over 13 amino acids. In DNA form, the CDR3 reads TGTGCCAGCAGCCATAACAGGGGTGAAAAACTGTTTTTT. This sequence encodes CASSHNRGEKLFF.

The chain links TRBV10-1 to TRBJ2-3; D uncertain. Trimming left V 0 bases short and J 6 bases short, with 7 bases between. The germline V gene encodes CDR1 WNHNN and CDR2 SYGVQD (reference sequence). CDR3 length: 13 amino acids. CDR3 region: CASSESTRDTQYF. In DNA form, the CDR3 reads TGCGCCAGCAGTGAGTCGACGCGGGATACGCAGTATTTT.

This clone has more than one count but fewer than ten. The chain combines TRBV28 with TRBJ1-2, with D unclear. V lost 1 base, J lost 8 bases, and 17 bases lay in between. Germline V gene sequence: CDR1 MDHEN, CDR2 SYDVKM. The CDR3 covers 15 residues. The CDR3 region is CASSLYGRNYGGYTF. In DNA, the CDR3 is TGTGCCAGCAGTTTATATGGGAGAAACTATGGAGGCTACACCTTC.

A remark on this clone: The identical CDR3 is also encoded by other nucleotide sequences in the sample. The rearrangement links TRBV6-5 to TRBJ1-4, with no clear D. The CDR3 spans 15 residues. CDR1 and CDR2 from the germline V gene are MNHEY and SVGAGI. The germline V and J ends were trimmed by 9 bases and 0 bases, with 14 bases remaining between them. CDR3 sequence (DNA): TGTGCCAGTACGAGAAACTTTGCAACTAATGAAAAACTGTTTTTT. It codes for CASTRNFATNEKLFF.

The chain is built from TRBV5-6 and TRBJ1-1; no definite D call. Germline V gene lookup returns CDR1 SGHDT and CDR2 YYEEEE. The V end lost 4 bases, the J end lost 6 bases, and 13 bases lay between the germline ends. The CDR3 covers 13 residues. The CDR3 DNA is TGTGCCAGCAGCGTATTACGGGAACCTGAAGCTTTCTTT. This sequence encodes CASSVLREPEAFF.

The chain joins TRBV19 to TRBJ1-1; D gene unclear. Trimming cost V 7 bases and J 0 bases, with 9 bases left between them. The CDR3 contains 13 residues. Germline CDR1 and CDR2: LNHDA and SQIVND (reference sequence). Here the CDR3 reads CASNRGMNTEAFF. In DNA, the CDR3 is TGTGCCAGTAATCGGGGAATGAACACTGAAGCTTTCTTT.

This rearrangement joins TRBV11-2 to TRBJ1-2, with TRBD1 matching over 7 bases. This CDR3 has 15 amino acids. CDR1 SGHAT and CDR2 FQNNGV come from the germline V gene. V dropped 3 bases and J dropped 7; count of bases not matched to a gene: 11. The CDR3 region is CASSFVDREHPGYTF. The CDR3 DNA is TGTGCCAGCAGCTTCGTCGACAGGGAGCACCCTGGCTACACCTTC. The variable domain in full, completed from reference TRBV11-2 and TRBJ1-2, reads EAGVAQSPRYKIIEKRQSVAFWCNPISGHATLYWYQQILGQGPKLLIQFQNNGVVDDSQLPKDRFSAERLKGVDSTLKIQPAKLEDSAVYLCASSFVDREHPGYTFGSGTRLTVV.

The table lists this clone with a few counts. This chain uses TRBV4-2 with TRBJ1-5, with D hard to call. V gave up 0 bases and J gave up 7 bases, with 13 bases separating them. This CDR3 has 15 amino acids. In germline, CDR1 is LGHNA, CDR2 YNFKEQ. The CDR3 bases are TGTGCCAGCAGCCAAGAATTCTCAGGAAGGCAGCCCCAGCATTTT. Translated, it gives CASSQEFSGRQPQHF.

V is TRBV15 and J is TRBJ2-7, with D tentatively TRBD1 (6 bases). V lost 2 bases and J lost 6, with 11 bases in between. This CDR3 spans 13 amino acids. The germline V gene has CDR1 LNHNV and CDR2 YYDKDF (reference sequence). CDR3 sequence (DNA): TGTGCCACCAGCAGACCCTACAGGGCCGAGCAGTACTTC. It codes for CATSRPYRAEQYF.

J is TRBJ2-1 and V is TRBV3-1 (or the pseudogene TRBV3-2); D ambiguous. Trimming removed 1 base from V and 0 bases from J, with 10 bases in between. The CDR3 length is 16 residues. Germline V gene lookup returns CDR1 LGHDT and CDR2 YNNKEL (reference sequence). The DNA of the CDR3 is TGTGCCAGCAGCCAAGCGTCGGCAGGCTCCTACAATGAGCAGTTCTTC. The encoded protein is CASSQASAGSYNEQFF.

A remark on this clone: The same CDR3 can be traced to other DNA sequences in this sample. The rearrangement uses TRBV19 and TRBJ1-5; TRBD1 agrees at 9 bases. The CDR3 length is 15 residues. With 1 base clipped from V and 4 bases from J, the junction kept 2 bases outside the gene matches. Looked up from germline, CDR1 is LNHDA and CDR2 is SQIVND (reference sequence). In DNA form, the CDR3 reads TGTGCCAGTAGTATAGGAGGGACAGGGAATCAGCCCCAGCATTTT. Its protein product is CASSIGGTGNQPQHF.

As DNA, the CDR3 is TGTGCCACCAGTGACCGGGGCCAGCGGGGGGACACAGATACGCAGTATTTT. Amino acids: CATSDRGQRGDTDTQYF. The genes are TRBV24-1 and TRBJ2-3, with 9 bases that match TRBD2. CDR1 is KGHDR, CDR2 SFDVKD, per germline. The J segment lost 2 bases and the V segment lost 4 bases, leaving 9 bases of the junction unmatched. The CDR3 totals 17 residues.

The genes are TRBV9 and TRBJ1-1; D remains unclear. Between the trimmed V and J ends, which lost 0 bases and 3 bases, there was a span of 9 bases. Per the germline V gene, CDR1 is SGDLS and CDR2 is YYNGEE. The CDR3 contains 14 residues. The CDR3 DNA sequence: TGTGCCAGCAGCGTAGGGCTCCACGACACTGAAGCTTTCTTT. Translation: CASSVGLHDTEAFF.

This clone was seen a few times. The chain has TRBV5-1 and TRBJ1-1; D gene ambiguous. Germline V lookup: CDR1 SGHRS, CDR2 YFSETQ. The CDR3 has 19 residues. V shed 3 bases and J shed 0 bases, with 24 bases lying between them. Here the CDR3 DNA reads TGCGCCAGCAGCTCGACTGTAAGAGGGCCAGCGAACATGAACACTGAAGCTTTCTTT. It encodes CASSSTVRGPANMNTEAFF.

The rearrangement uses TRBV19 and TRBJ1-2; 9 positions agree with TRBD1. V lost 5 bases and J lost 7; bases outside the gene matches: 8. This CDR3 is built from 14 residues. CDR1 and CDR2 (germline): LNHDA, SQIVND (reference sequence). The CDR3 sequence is CASSPGQGWFGYTF. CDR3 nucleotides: TGTGCCAGTAGTCCGGGACAGGGTTGGTTTGGCTACACCTTC.

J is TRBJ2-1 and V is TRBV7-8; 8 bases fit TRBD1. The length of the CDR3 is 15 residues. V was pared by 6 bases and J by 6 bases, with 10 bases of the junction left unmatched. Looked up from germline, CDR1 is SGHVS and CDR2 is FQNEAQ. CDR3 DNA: TGTGCCAGCAGAAATGGACAGGGTTTGGGCAATGAGCAGTTCTTC. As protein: CASRNGQGLGNEQFF. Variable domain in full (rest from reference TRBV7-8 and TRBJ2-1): GAGVSQSPRYKVAKRGQDVALRCDPISGHVSLFWYQQALGQGPEFLTYFQNEAQLDKSGLPSDRFFAERPEGSVSTLKIQRTQQEDSAVYLCASRNGQGLGNEQFFGPGTRLTVL.

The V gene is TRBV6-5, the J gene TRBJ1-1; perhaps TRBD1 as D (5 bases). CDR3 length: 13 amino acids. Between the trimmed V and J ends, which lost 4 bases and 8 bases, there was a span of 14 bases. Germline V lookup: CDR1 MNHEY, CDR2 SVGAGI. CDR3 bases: TGTGCCAGCAGTTTCCTCCCTAGGGGAGAAGCTTTCTTT. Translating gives CASSFLPRGEAFF.

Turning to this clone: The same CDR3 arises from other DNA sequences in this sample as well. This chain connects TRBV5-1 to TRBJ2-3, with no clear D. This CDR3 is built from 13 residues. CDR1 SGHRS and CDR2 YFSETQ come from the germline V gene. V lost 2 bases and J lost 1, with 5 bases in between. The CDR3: CASSFRGTDTQYF. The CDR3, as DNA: TGCGCCAGCAGCTTTAGAGGCACAGATACGCAGTATTTT.